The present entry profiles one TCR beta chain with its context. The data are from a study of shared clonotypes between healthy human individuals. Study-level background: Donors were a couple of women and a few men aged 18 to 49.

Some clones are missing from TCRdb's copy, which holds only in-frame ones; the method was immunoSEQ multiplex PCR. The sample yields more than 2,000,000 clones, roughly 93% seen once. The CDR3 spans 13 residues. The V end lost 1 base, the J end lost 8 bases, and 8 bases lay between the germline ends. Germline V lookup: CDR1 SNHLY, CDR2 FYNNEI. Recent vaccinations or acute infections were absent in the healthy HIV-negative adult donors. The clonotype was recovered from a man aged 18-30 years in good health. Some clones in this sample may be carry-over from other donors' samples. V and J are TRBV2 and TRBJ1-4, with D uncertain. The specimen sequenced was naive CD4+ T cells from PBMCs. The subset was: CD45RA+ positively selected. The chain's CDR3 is CASSEVRREKLFF. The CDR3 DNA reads TGTGCCAGCAGTGAAGTTAGGAGGGAAAAACTGTTTTTT.